This T cell receptor (beta chain) was recorded in a study of graft-versus-host responses after intestinal transplantation. Turning to the study itself: All of the recipients had induction that used anti-thymocyte globulin, then tacrolimus and steroids for approximately 3 years. Study-level findings and limits: Early post-transplant declines in HvG were associated with peak levels of circulating GvH clones. Recipient marrow harbored GvH clones, some of which surfaced first in ileum or blood.

Note on this clone: The antigen is unknown.

Produced via immunoSEQ multiplex PCR; TCRdb's table is partial and in-frame only. There are about 47,000 clones in the sample; roughly 93% occur only once, and less than 6% lies in the top ten. Per germline, CDR1 SGHRS and CDR2 YFSETQ. V was shortened by 3 bases and J by 1 base, with 16 bases between the two germline ends. The CDR3 spans 16 residues. The chain links TRBV5-1 to TRBJ1-1; D perhaps matches TRBD1 (5 bases). This material consisted of PBMCs, taken around 790 days after a first intestinal transplant, on the day of a second. The clonotype originates from a human patient who received an intestinal transplant, so some T cells may come from the graft donor. The CDR3 loop is CASSWGSGATNTEAFF. CDR3 bases: TGCGCCAGCAGCTGGGGGTCCGGGGCTACGAACACTGAAGCTTTCTTT.